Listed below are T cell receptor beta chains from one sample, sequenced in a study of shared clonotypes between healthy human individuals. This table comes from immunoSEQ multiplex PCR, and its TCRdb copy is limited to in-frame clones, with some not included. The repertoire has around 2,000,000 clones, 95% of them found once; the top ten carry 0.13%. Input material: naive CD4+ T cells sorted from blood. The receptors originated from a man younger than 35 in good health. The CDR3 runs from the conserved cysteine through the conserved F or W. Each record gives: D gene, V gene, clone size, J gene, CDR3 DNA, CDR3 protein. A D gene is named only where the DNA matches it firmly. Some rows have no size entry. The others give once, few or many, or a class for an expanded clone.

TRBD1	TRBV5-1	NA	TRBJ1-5	TGCGCCAGCAGCGCCGGGACAGGGGGCCAGCCCCAGCATTTT	CASSAGTGGQPQHF
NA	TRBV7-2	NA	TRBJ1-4	TGTGCCAGCAGCTTAAGCAGGAATAATGAAAAACTGTTTTTT	CASSLSRNNEKLFF
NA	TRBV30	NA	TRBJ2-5	TGTGCCTGGAGTCACCAAGCGAGGGAGACCCAGTACTTC	CAWSHQARETQYF
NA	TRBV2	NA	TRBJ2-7	TGTGCCAGCAGTTCAGAGACAGGAGGAGCCTACGAGCAGTACTTC	CASSSETGGAYEQYF
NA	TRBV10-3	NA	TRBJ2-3	TGTGCCATCAGTGTGACTTCGGATACGCAGTATTTT	CAISVTSDTQYF
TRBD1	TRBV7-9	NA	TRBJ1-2	TGTGCCAGCAGCTTTCCCAGACAGGGGACCTCTAACTATGGCTACACCTTC	CASSFPRQGTSNYGYTF
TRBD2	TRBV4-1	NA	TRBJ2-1	TGCGCCAGCAGCCAACCGACTAGCCTTCATGAGCAGTTCTTC	CASSQPTSLHEQFF
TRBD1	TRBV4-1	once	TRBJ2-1	TGCGCCAGCAGCCAAGATCGGACAGGGTACAATGAGCAGTTCTTC	CASSQDRTGYNEQFF
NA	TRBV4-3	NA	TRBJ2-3	TGCGCCAGCAGCCAAACCCTGGGCGTAACAGATACGCAGTATTTT	CASSQTLGVTDTQYF
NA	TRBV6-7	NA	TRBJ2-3	TGTGCCAGCAGTGAAGCCCCAAGCGATAAGTATTTT	CASSEAPSDKYF
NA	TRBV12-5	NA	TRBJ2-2	TGTGCTAGTGGTTTGGAGGGAGGCGGGGAGCTGTTTTTT	CASGLEGGGELFF
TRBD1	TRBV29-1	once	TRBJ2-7	TGCAGCGCCAAACAGGGGCGGCACGAGCAGTACTTC	CSAKQGRHEQYF
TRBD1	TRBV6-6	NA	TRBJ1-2	TGTGCCAGCACACAGGGGGCCCCCAACTATGGCTACACCTTC	CASTQGAPNYGYTF
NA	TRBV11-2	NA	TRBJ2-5	TGTGCCAGCAGTCTACAGGGACGAGAGACCCAGTACTTC	CASSLQGRETQYF
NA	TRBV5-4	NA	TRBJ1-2	TGTGCCAGCAGCTTGGGGCAGGGAGTGCTAGACTATGGCTACACCTTC	CASSLGQGVLDYGYTF
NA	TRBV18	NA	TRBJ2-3	TGTGCCAGCTCACCAGAGGTTCATACGCAGTATTTT	CASSPEVHTQYF
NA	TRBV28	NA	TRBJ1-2	TGTGCCAGCAGTTCATATGGCGGGCCGAAAGCCCCCTATGGCTACACCTTC	CASSSYGGPKAPYGYTF
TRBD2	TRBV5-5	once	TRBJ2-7	TGTGCCAGCAGCTTTAGGGCTAGCGGGAGTTTCTACGAGCAGTACTTC	CASSFRASGSFYEQYF
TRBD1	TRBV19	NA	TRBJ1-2	TGTGCCAGTAGTATGGCCAGGGGGTTCTATGGCTACACCTTC	CASSMARGFYGYTF
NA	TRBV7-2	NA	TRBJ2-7	TGTGCCAGCAGCTCCCACAGGGCTCCGATCTCCTACGAGCAGTACTTC	CASSSHRAPISYEQYF
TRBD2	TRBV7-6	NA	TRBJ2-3	TGTGCCAGCAGCCGGGAGGTCACAGATACGCAGTATTTT	CASSREVTDTQYF
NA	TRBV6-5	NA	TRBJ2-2	TGTGCCAGCAGAAGGAACACCGGGGAGCTGTTTTTT	CASRRNTGELFF
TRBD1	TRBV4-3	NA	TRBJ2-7	TGCGCCAGCAGCCAACTCACAGGGGTCCGTAGCTCCTACGAGCAGTACTTC	CASSQLTGVRSSYEQYF
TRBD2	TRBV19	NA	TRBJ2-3	TGTGCCAGTACCCCAGGAACGGGAGGGGAAGCAGATACGCAGTATTTT	CASTPGTGGEADTQYF
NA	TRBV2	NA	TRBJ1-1	TGTGCCAGCAGTGAAAATGAGAACACTGAAGCTTTCTTT	CASSENENTEAFF
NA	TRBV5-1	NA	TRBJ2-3	TGCGCCAGCAGCTTGCCTGGACAGAGCACAGATACGCAGTATTTT	CASSLPGQSTDTQYF
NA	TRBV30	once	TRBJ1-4	TGTGCCTGGAGTGCAGGTGGGGAGGGTGAAAAACTGTTTTTT	CAWSAGGEGEKLFF
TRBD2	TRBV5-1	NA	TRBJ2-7	TGCGCCAGCGGCGAACTAGCGGGACGAGCCTACGAGCAGTACTTC	CASGELAGRAYEQYF
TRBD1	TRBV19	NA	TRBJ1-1	TGTGCCACTCGAACCCCGGGACAGCCGAACACTGAAGCTTTCTTT	CATRTPGQPNTEAFF
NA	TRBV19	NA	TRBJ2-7	TGTGCCAGTAGTATAGTAGGGGGGTGGAGGGCCTCCTACGAGCAGTACTTC	CASSIVGGWRASYEQYF
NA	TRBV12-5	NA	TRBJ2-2	TGTGCTAGTGGTTTGGTATCTAAAGGGGCTCTCGATTCGTACACCGGGGAGCTGTTTTTT	CASGLVSKGALDSYTGELFF
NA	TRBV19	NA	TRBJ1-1	TGTGCCAGTAGTACTCCGTCCATAACGAGGAGGACTGAAGCTTTCTTT	CASSTPSITRRTEAFF
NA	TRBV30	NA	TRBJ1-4	TGTGCCTGGAGCCAGACAGGTGAAAAACTGTTTTTT	CAWSQTGEKLFF
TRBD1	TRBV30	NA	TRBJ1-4	TGTGCCTGGAGTCTGCAGGGGGGGGAAAAACTGTTTTTT	CAWSLQGGEKLFF
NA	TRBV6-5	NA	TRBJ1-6	TGTGCCAGCAGTTACGCCGGACAGTATAATTCACCCCTCCACTTT	CASSYAGQYNSPLHF
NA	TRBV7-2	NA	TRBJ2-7	TGTGCCAGCAGCCCCAGCGCTCTCAACGAGCAGTACTTC	CASSPSALNEQYF
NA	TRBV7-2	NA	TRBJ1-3	TGTGCCAGCAGCCCCGCGAGGGCCATATATTTT	CASSPARAIYF